This T cell receptor beta chain was captured by sequencing in a study of human T cells and chemical hapten exposure. CDR3 length: 18 residues. Germline-derived CDR1 and CDR2 are MNHNY and SVGAGI (reference sequence). J lost 0 bases, V lost 4 bases, and 6 bases had no gene match. Time point in this sample: healthy volunteer bleed at 6 weeks. Unseparated into fractions, whole blood served as the source from which total RNA was extracted. The library tagged each cDNA molecule with unique molecular identifiers. TCRdb re-called the RACE reads through MiXCR, storing one row per CDR3 protein. Among about 82,000 distinct CDR3 sequences, 8.6% were seen once, and the ten largest hold under 2%.

This clonotype was sampled from a male donor in good health. Some clones in this sample may be carry-over from other donors' samples. The sample was whole blood. The chain recombines TRBV6-6 with TRBJ1-6, with TRBD1 matching over 10 bases. CDR3: CASSFGQGEGSYNSPLHF. The CDR3 bases are TGTGCCAGCAGTTTTGGACAGGGGGAGGGCTCCTATAATTCACCCCTCCACTTT.